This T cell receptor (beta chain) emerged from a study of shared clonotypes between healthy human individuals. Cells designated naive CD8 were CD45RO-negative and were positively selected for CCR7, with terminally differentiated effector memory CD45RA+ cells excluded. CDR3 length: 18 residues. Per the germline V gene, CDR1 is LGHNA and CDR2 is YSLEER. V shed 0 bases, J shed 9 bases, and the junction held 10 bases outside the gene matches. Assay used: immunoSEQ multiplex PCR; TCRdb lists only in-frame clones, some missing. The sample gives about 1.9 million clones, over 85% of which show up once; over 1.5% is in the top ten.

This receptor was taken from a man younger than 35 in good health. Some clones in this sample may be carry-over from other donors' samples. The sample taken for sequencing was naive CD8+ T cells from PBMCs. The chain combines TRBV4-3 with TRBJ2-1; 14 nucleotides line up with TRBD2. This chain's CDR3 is CASSQDLTGLAGVGEQFF. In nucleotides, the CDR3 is TGCGCCAGCAGCCAAGATCTAACGGGACTAGCGGGAGTGGGTGAGCAGTTCTTC.